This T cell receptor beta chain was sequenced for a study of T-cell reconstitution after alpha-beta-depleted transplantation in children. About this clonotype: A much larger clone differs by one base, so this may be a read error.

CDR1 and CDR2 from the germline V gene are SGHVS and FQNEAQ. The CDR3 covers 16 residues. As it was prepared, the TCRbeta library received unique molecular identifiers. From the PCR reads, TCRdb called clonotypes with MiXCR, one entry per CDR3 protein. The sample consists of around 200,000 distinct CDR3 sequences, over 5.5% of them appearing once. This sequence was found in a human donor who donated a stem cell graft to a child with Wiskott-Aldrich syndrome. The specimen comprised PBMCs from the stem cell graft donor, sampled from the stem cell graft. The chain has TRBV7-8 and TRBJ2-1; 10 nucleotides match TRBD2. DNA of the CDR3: TGTGCCAGCAGCTACTTCTTAGCGGGGGGTGGTAATGACCAGTTCTTC. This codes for CASSYFLAGGGNDQFF.